Listed below are T cell receptor beta chains from one sample, sequenced in a study of Graves' ophthalmopathy and Graves' hyperthyroidism. TCRdb re-called the multiplex PCR reads with MiXCR, one entry per CDR3 protein. The repertoire holds more than 300,000 distinct CDR3 sequences, with approximately 15% as singletons. The sample was peripheral blood. These receptors came from a woman aged 18-29 years with stable Graves' hyperthyroidism. The CDR3 runs from the conserved cysteine through the conserved F or W. A D gene is named only where the DNA matches it firmly. Clone size is given for some rows only: seen once, a few or many times, or a class if the clone is expanded.

>TRBJ2-2|many|15|TRBV15|NA
TGTGCCACCAGCAGAACCTCACTGAACACCGGGGAGCTGTTTTTT
CATSRTSLNTGELFF
>TRBJ1-6|many|13|TRBV12-3/TRBV12-4|NA
TGTGCCAGCTCGCTCGGGGGCGCGACACCCCTCCACTTT
CASSLGGATPLHF
>TRBJ1-1|many|14|TRBV29-1|TRBD1
TGCAGCGTTGAAAAGGGGGCGGCGGGGACTGAAGCTTTCTTT
CSVEKGAAGTEAFF
>TRBJ2-5|many|16|TRBV7-2|TRBD2
TGTGCCAGCAGCTTATTGCTAGCGGGGGGCTATGAGACCCAGTACTTC
CASSLLLAGGYETQYF
>TRBJ2-7|many|14|TRBV6-1|NA
TGTGCCAGCAGCCCACCCGGACGGGGGAACGAGCAGTACTTC
CASSPPGRGNEQYF
>TRBJ1-6|NA|14|TRBV4-2|NA
TGTTCCAGCAGCCAGCCGTCCAATAATTCAGCCCTCCACTTT
CSSSQPSNNSALHF
>TRBJ1-1|many|12|TRBV10-2|TRBD1
TGCGCCAGCACTGCCGGGACAGTTGAAGCTTTCTTT
CASTAGTVEAFF
>TRBJ2-2|NA|18|TRBV27|TRBD1
TGTGCCAGCAGTCCCCGGGACAGGGGGCTCGTAGGCACCGGGGAGCTGTTTTTT
CASSPRDRGLVGTGELFF
>TRBJ1-3|many|15|TRBV20-1|TRBD1
TGCAGTGCTAGAGGCGGGACAGCAGCTGGAAACACCATATATTTT
CSARGGTAAGNTIYF
>TRBJ2-2|many|15|TRBV19|TRBD1
TGTGCCAGTAGTATAAAGGGGGCCTACACCGGGGAGCTGTTTTTT
CASSIKGAYTGELFF
>TRBJ1-1|many|13|TRBV29-1|NA
TGCAGCGCCTCGGGACTTACGAACACTGAAGCTTTCTTT
CSASGLTNTEAFF
>TRBJ1-2|NA|13|TRBV6-1|NA
TGTGCCAGCAGTGAAGTAAAGGACTATGGCTACACCTTC
CASSEVKDYGYTF
>TRBJ2-5|many|16|TRBV9|TRBD2
TGTGCCAGCAGCGTAGATCCAGCGGGGGTAATCGAGACCCAGTACTTC
CASSVDPAGVIETQYF
>TRBJ1-2|NA|15|TRBV7-2|TRBD1
TGTGCCAGCAGCTTCCGGGACAGGGTGTACTATGGCTACACCTTC
CASSFRDRVYYGYTF
>TRBJ2-7|NA|14|TRBV6-1|NA
TGTGCCAGCAATCCCGAAGGGCCCGCCTACGAGCAGTACTTC
CASNPEGPAYEQYF
>TRBJ1-2|many|12|TRBV24-1|NA
TGTGCCACCAGTCAGGGGAACTATGGCTACACCTTC
CATSQGNYGYTF
>TRBJ2-4|many|15|TRBV20-1|NA
TGCAGTGCTAGAGACGATCAGGGCGCCAAAAACATTCAGTACTTC
CSARDDQGAKNIQYF
>TRBJ1-1|NA|12|TRBV20-1|NA
TGCAGTGCTAGATCGGGGAACACTGAAGCTTGCTTT
CSARSGNTEACF
>TRBJ2-7|many|15|TRBV7-9|NA
TGTGCCAGCAGCTCCCCTTCGACAGGCTTGGGGGAGCAGTACTTC
CASSSPSTGLGEQYF
>TRBJ2-2|many|15|TRBV7-2|NA
TGTGCCAGCAGACCCGGGACGGAGAACACCGGGGAGCTGTTTTTT
CASRPGTENTGELFF
>TRBJ1-5|NA|14|TRBV20-1|TRBD1
TGCAGTGTCAGGGGACAGACTAGCAATCAGCCCCAGCATTTT
CSVRGQTSNQPQHF
>TRBJ1-5|many|19|TRBV6-1|TRBD1
TGTGCCAGCAGTGAAAACCCGGGGACAGGGGGTTTGAGCAATCAGCCCCAGCATTTT
CASSENPGTGGLSNQPQHF
>TRBJ1-1|many|14|TRBV28|NA
TGTGCCAGCATTTCATTGGGGGAGGACACTGAAGCTTTCTTT
CASISLGEDTEAFF
>TRBJ1-5|many|15|TRBV6-1|NA
TGTGCCAGCAAACGTTTTGAGTTGGGTAATCAGCCCCAGCATTTT
CASKRFELGNQPQHF
>TRBJ2-7|many|14|TRBV6-5|TRBD1
TGTGCCAGCAGTCGACAGGGGGCCTCCTACGAGCAGTACTTC
CASSRQGASYEQYF
>TRBJ2-5|NA|14|TRBV28|NA
TGTGCCAGCAGTTTTACCCTTGGGCAAGAGACCCAGTACTTC
CASSFTLGQETQYF
>TRBJ1-2|many|15|TRBV12-3/TRBV12-4|TRBD1
TGTGCCAGCAGTTTTGACAGGGGCGCAGTCTATGGCTACACCTTC
CASSFDRGAVYGYTF
>TRBJ1-3|many|15|TRBV12-3/TRBV12-4|TRBD1
TGTGCCAGCAGGACAGACAGGGGGGATGGAAACACCATATATTTT
CASRTDRGDGNTIYF
>TRBJ2-7|few|14|TRBV7-9|NA
TGTGCCAGCAGCTCACGGGACGGGACCTACGAGCAGTACTTC
CASSSRDGTYEQYF
>TRBJ2-2|many|14|TRBV7-2|NA
TGTGCCAGCCGCACAGAGGGTTTTCCCGGGGAGCTGTTTTTT
CASRTEGFPGELFF
>TRBJ1-5|many|16|TRBV6-1|NA
TGTGCCAGTGGTAAAGGCAGGGATGGGGGCAATCAGCCCCAGCATTTT
CASGKGRDGGNQPQHF
>TRBJ1-5|many|15|TRBV12-3/TRBV12-4|TRBD1
TGTGCCAGCAGTTCCAGGGGGAGGGCCAATCAGCCCCAGCATTTT
CASSSRGRANQPQHF
>TRBJ1-1|many|11|TRBV12-5|NA
TGTGCTAGTGGTTTGGCCACTGAAGCTTTCTTT
CASGLATEAFF
>TRBJ1-5|many|14|TRBV2|NA
TGTGCCAGCAGCCTGGGACTGCTAAATCAGCCCCAGCATTTT
CASSLGLLNQPQHF
>TRBJ2-7|NA|12|TRBV18|TRBD2
TGTGCCAGCTCGGCGACTAGCGGGGATCAGTACTTC
CASSATSGDQYF
>TRBJ2-4|many|15|TRBV7-2|NA
TGTGCCAGCAGCTTATCCCCTCTACAAGGAAACATTCAGTACTTC
CASSLSPLQGNIQYF
>TRBJ1-1|NA|12|TRBV7-9|NA
TGTGCCAGCAGCTTTTACCCCCTTGAAGCTTTCTTT
CASSFYPLEAFF
>TRBJ2-7|many|17|TRBV4-2|TRBD1
TGTGCCAGCAGCCAAGACCCGGGACAGGGCCTTGGGTACGAGCAGTACTTC
CASSQDPGQGLGYEQYF
>TRBJ2-7|NA|13|TRBV18|TRBD2
TGTGCCAGCTCACCCCTTCCGGGGGGCGAGCAGTACTTC
CASSPLPGGEQYF
>TRBJ2-7|NA|14|TRBV12-3/TRBV12-4|TRBD1
TGTGCCAGCAGTCCCGGGACAGGGGGCTTCGAGCAGTACTTC
CASSPGTGGFEQYF
>TRBJ1-2|few|15|TRBV6-5|NA
TGTGCCAGCACTTTGGGCCGCCGGATCGGCTATGGCTACACCTTC
CASTLGRRIGYGYTF
>TRBJ1-1|NA|16|TRBV6-5|NA
TGTGCCAGCAGTTACGCCCCAGAGAACATGAACACTGAAGCTTTCTTT
CASSYAPENMNTEAFF
>TRBJ1-2|many|15|TRBV20-1|NA
TGCAGTGCTCCTCCTTCATTGGGGAGGTCCTATGGCTACACCTTC
CSAPPSLGRSYGYTF
>TRBJ2-5|NA|14|TRBV9|TRBD1
TGTGCCAGCAGCGTAGGACAGGGTGAAGAGACCCAGTACTTC
CASSVGQGEETQYF
>TRBJ1-2|few|14|TRBV7-2|TRBD1
TGTGCCAGCAGCTTCCGTTGGACAGGGGACGGCTACACCTTC
CASSFRWTGDGYTF
>TRBJ1-3|many|16|TRBV7-2|NA
TGTGCCAGCAGCTTAAGCGGAGGGAGCTCTGGAAACACCATATATTTT
CASSLSGGSSGNTIYF
>TRBJ2-7|many|14|TRBV6-2/TRBV6-3|TRBD2
TGTGCCAGCAGTTCCAGACTAGCGGCCTACGAGCAGTACTTC
CASSSRLAAYEQYF
>TRBJ1-2|many|15|TRBV7-2|NA
TGTGCCAGCAGCTCCGTTAGTTTGTTGGGCCATGGCTACACCTTC
CASSSVSLLGHGYTF
>TRBJ1-1|many|14|TRBV19|NA
TGTGCCAGTAGTATACCAGGGGAAGGGACTGAAGCTTTCTTT
CASSIPGEGTEAFF
>TRBJ2-2|few|14|TRBV7-2|NA
TGTGCCAGCAGCTGGTGGCGGAACACCGGGGAGCTGTTTTTT
CASSWWRNTGELFF
>TRBJ1-1|many|14|TRBV6-1|NA
TGTGCCAGCAGTGGGCGCACGGAGAACACTGAAGCTTTCTTT
CASSGRTENTEAFF
>TRBJ2-7|many|16|TRBV2|TRBD2
TGTGCCAGCAGTTACGGACTAGCGGGGGCCTTCTCCGAGCAGTACTTC
CASSYGLAGAFSEQYF
>TRBJ2-4|few|12|TRBV5-1|NA
TGCGCCAGCAGCTTGAACCTTGACATTCAGTACTTC
CASSLNLDIQYF
>TRBJ1-1|few|14|TRBV12-3/TRBV12-4|NA
TGTGCCAGCACCGGGACACTAACGAACACTGAAGCTTTCTTT
CASTGTLTNTEAFF
>TRBJ2-5|many|15|TRBV12-3/TRBV12-4|TRBD2
TGTGCCAGCAGTTTCGGTCTTTTGCGGGGGGGCGGCCAGTACTTC
CASSFGLLRGGGQYF
>TRBJ2-7|many|12|TRBV6-1|NA
TGTGCCAGCGGGGGACTGCTCTACGAGCAGTACTTC
CASGGLLYEQYF
>TRBJ1-1|many|12|TRBV5-1|NA
TGCGCCAGCAGGAGAAGGGATACTGAAGCTTTCTTT
CASRRRDTEAFF
>TRBJ1-2|NA|14|TRBV5-1|TRBD1
TGCGCCGGCAGCTTGGACACAGGGGACTATGGCTACACCTTC
CAGSLDTGDYGYTF
>TRBJ1-1|many|10|TRBV29-1|NA
TGCAGCGTTGGGAACACTGAAGCTTTCTTT
CSVGNTEAFF
>TRBJ1-5|many|15|TRBV27|TRBD1
TGTGCCAGCAGTTTATACAGGGGGGACAATCAGCCCCAGCATTTT
CASSLYRGDNQPQHF